Below, 20 T cell receptor beta chains from the same sample are listed, as sequenced in a study of T cell repertoires in cytomegalovirus infection. MiXCR was run by TCRdb on the reads, yielding one entry per CDR3 protein. This table holds approximately 500,000 distinct CDR3 sequences, 15% to 20% found once. The sequenced material came from CD8+ T cells from PBMCs. These receptors all come from a human donor in good health (CMV status not recorded). Some clones in this sample may be carry-over from other donors' samples.

V is TRBV15 and J is TRBJ1-4, with 9 bases matching TRBD1. J was trimmed by 7 bases and V by 5 bases; bases with no gene match: 11. The CDR3 has 16 amino acids. Germline assignment: CDR1 LNHNV and CDR2 YYDKDF (reference sequence). Here the CDR3 reads CATSPDRGGDLEKLFF. In nucleotides, the CDR3 is TGTGCCACCAGCCCAGACAGGGGGGGAGACCTTGAAAAACTGTTTTTT.

A few counts support this clonotype. V and J are TRBV6-6 and TRBJ2-3; D call uncertain. The CDR3 spans 13 residues. Trimming removed 2 bases from V and 6 bases from J, with 9 bases in between. Germline V gene lookup returns CDR1 MNHNY and CDR2 SVGAGI (reference sequence). CDR3 nucleotides: TGTGCCAGCAGTTACCCTGACGTGGATACGCAGTATTTT. This encodes CASSYPDVDTQYF.

This clonotype appeared many times. The chain combines TRBV12-3 or TRBV12-4 with TRBJ2-4; 12 nucleotides match TRBD2. J gave up 4 bases and V 3 bases, and 10 bases lay outside the gene matches. The CDR3 is made up of 18 amino acids. CDR3 in amino acids: CASSLTSGGETIKNIQYF. CDR3 nucleotides: TGTGCCAGCAGTTTGACTAGCGGGGGAGAAACTATTAAAAACATTCAGTACTTC.

This clonotype was seen only once. A much larger clonotype is one base distant, so this may be a read error. J is TRBJ2-7 and V is TRBV14; possible D gene TRBD1, 5 bases. CDR1 and CDR2 (germline): SGHDN, FVKESK. The CDR3 runs to 14 residues. The CDR3 sequence: CASSKSQGIYVQYF. The CDR3 nucleotides read TGTGCCAGCAGCAAATCCCAGGGAATCTACGTGCAGTACTTC.

This clonotype has just a few counts. The chain employs TRBV2 and TRBJ1-2; D is uncertain. This CDR3 region has 14 residues. Germline CDR1 reads SNHLY; CDR2 reads FYNNEI. V shed 1 base and J shed 1 base, with 7 bases lying between them. Written as DNA, the CDR3 is TGTGCCAGCAGTGAAGGGTCCCTTAACTATGGCTACACCTTC. Translating it yields CASSEGSLNYGYTF.

This clonotype was seen only a few times. J is TRBJ2-7 and V is TRBV7-9; 9 bases agree with TRBD2. This CDR3 is 15 amino acids long. V trimming: 4 bases; J trimming: 0 bases; junction bases outside the gene matches: 4. Germline lookup yields CDR1 SEHNR and CDR2 FQNEAQ (reference sequence). The CDR3: CASSSSSGISYEQYF. The CDR3 DNA reads TGTGCCAGCAGCTCCTCTAGCGGGATCTCCTACGAGCAGTACTTC.

This clonotype has a count of ten or more. The chain carries TRBV5-6 and TRBJ1-2; 7 positions match TRBD1. Germline V gene lookup returns CDR1 SGHDT and CDR2 YYEEEE. V trimming: 5 bases; J trimming: 7 bases; junction bases outside the gene matches: 8. This CDR3 is built from 13 residues. CDR3 bases: TGTGCCAGCAGTTTCTACAGGGGTCGTGGCTACACCTTC. It yields the protein CASSFYRGRGYTF.

The J gene is TRBJ1-2, the V gene TRBV12-3 or TRBV12-4; tentatively, D is TRBD1 (6 bases). The CDR3 sequence is 16 residues long. V was clipped by 5 bases and J by 2 bases, with 18 bases between them. CDR3 amino acids: CASSGTGIGGNYGYTF. CDR3 DNA: TGTGCCAGCAGTGGCACAGGGATCGGTGGAAACTATGGCTACACCTTC.

A remark on this clonotype: Compared with germline, one end of the junction differs, possibly owing to a read error. The chain couples TRBV6-1 to TRBJ2-5; TRBD2 matches 12 bases. From germline, CDR1 is MNHNS and CDR2 SASEGT. CDR3 length: 13 amino acids. DNA of the CDR3: TGTGCCAGTGGACTAGCGGGAATTGAGAACCAGTACTTC. Amino acid sequence: CASGLAGIENQYF.

This clonotype was counted only a few times. V usage is TRBV19 and J usage is TRBJ1-1, with no clear D. Per the germline V gene, CDR1 is LNHDA and CDR2 is SQIVND (reference sequence). V lost 6 bases to trimming and J lost 3 bases, with 11 bases between them. The CDR3 loop spans 13 amino acids. The CDR3 DNA reads as TGTGCCAGTAGGCCCGGTTTGTACACTGAAGCTTTCTTT. As protein: CASRPGLYTEAFF.

This clonotype occurred a few times. The rearrangement uses TRBV12-3 or TRBV12-4 and TRBJ2-1, with TRBD1 identical over 9 bases. The CDR3 loop spans 16 amino acids. The J segment lost 0 bases and the V segment lost 6 bases, leaving 6 bases of the junction unmatched. Here the CDR3 reads CASSRGQGSSYNEQFF. In nucleotides, the CDR3 is TGTGCCAGCAGCCGAGGACAGGGGAGCTCCTACAATGAGCAGTTCTTC.

Only one count was recorded for this clonotype. This rearrangement joins TRBV6-5 to TRBJ2-3; TRBD2 agrees at 12 bases. V was pared by 10 bases and J by 3 bases, with 17 bases of the junction left unmatched. The CDR3 has 18 amino acids. Per germline, CDR1 MNHEY and CDR2 SVGAGI. The CDR3 spells CATGLAGSTIGTTDTQYF. The CDR3 DNA follows: TGTGCCACAGGACTAGCGGGGAGTACAATCGGAACTACAGATACGCAGTATTTT.

Turning to this clonotype: A read error may be the cause here, since a much bigger clone is one base away. The final CDR3 position lacks the conserved phenylalanine or tryptophan, pointing to a likely read error. This chain connects TRBV5-6 to TRBJ1-1; D is perhaps TRBD1 (6 bases). CDR3 length equals 17 residues. Between the trimmed V and J ends, which lost 0 bases and 0 bases, there was a span of 15 bases. CDR1 is SGHDT and CDR2 is YYEEEE in the germline V gene. The CDR3 sequence is CASSLGGRTEMNTEAFL. The CDR3, as DNA: TGTGCCAGCAGCTTGGGGGGGCGGACTGAGATGAACACTGAAGCTTTCTTA.

This clonotype was detected many times. The chain links TRBV20-1 to TRBJ2-5, with TRBD2 identical over 10 bases. The CDR3 spans 17 residues. In germline, CDR1 is DFQATT, CDR2 SNEGSKA (reference sequence). With V trimmed by 8 bases and J by 1 base, 16 bases remained unmatched. Here the CDR3 reads CSTILLTSGARQETQYF. CDR3 DNA: TGCAGTACGATTCTTCTTACTAGCGGGGCCCGCCAAGAGACCCAGTACTTC.

The chain combines TRBV20-1 with TRBJ1-3, with 7 bases fitting TRBD1. Germline V lookup: CDR1 DFQATT, CDR2 SNEGSKA (reference sequence). The CDR3 consists of 15 residues. V gave up 6 bases and J gave up 0 bases; unmatched junction bases: 8. As DNA, the CDR3 is TGCAGTGCCGCGGACAGGCTAAACTCTGGAAACACCATATATTTT. Protein: CSAADRLNSGNTIYF.

This clonotype was counted at least ten times. This chain uses TRBV28 with TRBJ2-3, with TRBD2 matching over 12 bases. From germline, CDR1 is MDHEN and CDR2 SYDVKM. CDR3 length: 17 residues. Losses at the gene ends were 5 bases for V and 3 bases for J; bases not matched to a gene: 9. CDR3 residues: CASSPSTSGGGTDTQYF. The DNA for the CDR3 is TGTGCCAGCAGTCCCTCGACTAGCGGGGGAGGTACAGATACGCAGTATTTT. Drawing the rest from reference TRBV28 and TRBJ2-3, the complete variable domain is DVKVTQSSRYLVKRTGEKVFLECVQDMDHENMFWYRQDPGLGLRLIYFSYDVKMKEKGDIPEGYSVSREKKERFSLILESASTNQTSMYLCASSPSTSGGGTDTQYFGPGTRLTVL.

This clonotype was counted at least ten times. The J gene is TRBJ2-5, the V gene TRBV6-1, with 9 positions matching TRBD2. With V trimmed by 3 bases and J by 1 base, 9 bases remained unmatched. There are 17 residues in the CDR3. Germline CDR1 MNHNS, CDR2 SASEGT. The CDR3 DNA reads as TGTGCCAGCAGTGAGGGGGTATTAGCGGGGGTCCAAGAGACCCAGTACTTC. Translation gives CASSEGVLAGVQETQYF.

The table lists this clonotype with many counts. The gene calls are TRBV7-2 and TRBJ1-2; 11 positions match TRBD1. Germline CDR1 SGHTA, CDR2 FQGNSA. With V trimmed by 5 bases and J by 6 bases, 2 bases remained unmatched. This CDR3 region has 13 residues. This CDR3 reads CASSPGQGDGYTF. CDR3 DNA: TGTGCCAGCAGCCCGGGACAGGGGGATGGCTACACCTTC.

This clonotype was picked up a small number of times. This chain joins TRBV9 and TRBJ2-1, with a tentative D call TRBD2 (5 bases). CDR3 length: 13 amino acids. Per germline, CDR1 SGDLS and CDR2 YYNGEE. V was trimmed by 7 bases and J by 6 bases, leaving 14 bases between them. CDR3 sequence: CASGGSPGNEQFF. Written as DNA, the CDR3 is TGTGCCAGCGGAGGCTCCCCCGGCAATGAGCAGTTCTTC.

There are a few counts of this clonotype. The rearrangement uses TRBV6-6 and TRBJ2-6, with TRBD1 matching 9 bases. The junction had 22 bases not matched to a gene; V was cut back by 8 bases and J by 2 bases. This CDR3 spans 21 amino acids. Germline V CDR1 and CDR2: MNHNY, SVGAGI (reference sequence). CDR3 DNA: TGTGCCAGCTCCACGACCACAGGGGGCGTGAGAATAATGGCTGGGGCCAACGTCCTGACTTTC. Amino acids: CASSTTTGGVRIMAGANVLTF.